The present T cell receptor (beta chain) was sequenced within a study of T cells in Graves' hyperthyroidism and ophthalmopathy. Turning to the study itself: Before treatment of any kind, peripheral blood was taken at initial diagnosis. Study outcomes and limitations: By a 13 V-J model, ophthalmopathy was set apart from stable hyperthyroidism. Blood samples included most of the expanded thyroid clonotypes exceeding 0.001.

No ophthalmopathy progression within 18 months constituted stable Graves' hyperthyroidism. CDR1 and CDR2 from the germline V gene are MDHEN and SYDVKM. V gave up 3 bases and J gave up 7 bases; unmatched junction bases: 7. This CDR3 region has 15 residues. Using RNA transcripts as the source, TCR beta CDR3 regions were amplified. HTBI primers were used for first-round RT-PCR of the TCR CDR3. MiXCR, run by TCRdb on the multiplex PCR reads, gives a single entry per CDR3 protein. The data show 300,000 to 500,000 distinct CDR3 sequences, 14% to 15% seen once. Worth noting for this clonotype: Its antigen remains unknown.

This clonotype originated in a woman aged 30 to 39 with Graves' hyperthyroidism. The chain recombines TRBV28 with TRBJ2-2; 8 nucleotides match TRBD1. Material: blood. The CDR3 region has the DNA TGTGCCAGCAGTTTTGCGGACAGGGATTTCGGGGAGCTGTTTTTT. Residues: CASSFADRDFGELFF. Drawing the rest from reference TRBV28 and TRBJ2-2, the complete variable domain is DVKVTQSSRYLVKRTGEKVFLECVQDMDHENMFWYRQDPGLGLRLIYFSYDVKMKEKGDIPEGYSVSREKKERFSLILESASTNQTSMYLCASSFADRDFGELFFGEGSRLTVL.